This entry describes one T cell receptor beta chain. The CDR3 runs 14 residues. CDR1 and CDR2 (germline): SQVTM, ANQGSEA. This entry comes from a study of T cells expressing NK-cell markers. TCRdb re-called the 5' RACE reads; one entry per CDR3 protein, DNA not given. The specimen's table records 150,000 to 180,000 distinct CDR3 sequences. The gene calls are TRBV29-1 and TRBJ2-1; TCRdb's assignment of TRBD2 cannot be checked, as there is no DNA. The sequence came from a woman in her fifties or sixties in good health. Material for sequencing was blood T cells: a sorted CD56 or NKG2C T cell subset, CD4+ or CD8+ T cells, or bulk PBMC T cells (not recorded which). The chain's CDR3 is CSVERLAGLNEQFF.